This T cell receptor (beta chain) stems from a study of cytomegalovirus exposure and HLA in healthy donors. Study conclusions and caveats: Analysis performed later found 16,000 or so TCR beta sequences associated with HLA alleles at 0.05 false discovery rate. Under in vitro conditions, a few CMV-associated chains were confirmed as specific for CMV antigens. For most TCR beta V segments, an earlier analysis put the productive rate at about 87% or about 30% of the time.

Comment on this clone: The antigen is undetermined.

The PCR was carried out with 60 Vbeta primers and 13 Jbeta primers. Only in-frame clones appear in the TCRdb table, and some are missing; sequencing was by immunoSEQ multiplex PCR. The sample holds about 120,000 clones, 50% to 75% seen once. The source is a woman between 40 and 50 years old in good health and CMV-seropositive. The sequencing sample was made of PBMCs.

The CDR3 sequence: CASSPGTGGTGELFF. The CDR3 DNA reads as TGTGCCAGCAGTCCGGGGACAGGAGGCACCGGGGAGCTGTTTTTT. This chain links TRBV25-1 with TRBJ2-2; TRBD1 agrees at 8 bases. In germline, CDR1 is MGHDK, CDR2 SYGVNS. The V and J ends lost 5 bases and 4 bases, in that order; junction bases with no gene match: 6. The CDR3 length is 15 residues.